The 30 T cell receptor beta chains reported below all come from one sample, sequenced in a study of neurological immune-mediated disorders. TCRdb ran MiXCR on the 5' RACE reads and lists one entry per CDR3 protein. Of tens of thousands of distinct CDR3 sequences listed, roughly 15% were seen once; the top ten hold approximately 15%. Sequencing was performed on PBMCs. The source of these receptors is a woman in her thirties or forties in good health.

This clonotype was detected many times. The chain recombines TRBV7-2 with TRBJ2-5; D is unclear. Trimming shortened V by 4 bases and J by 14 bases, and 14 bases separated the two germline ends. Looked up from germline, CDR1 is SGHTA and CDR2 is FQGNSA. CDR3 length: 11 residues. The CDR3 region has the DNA TGTGCCAGCAGCTCCGAACCCTTTATTTACTTC. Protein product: CASSSEPFIYF. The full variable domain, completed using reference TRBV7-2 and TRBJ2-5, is GAGVSQSPSNKVTEKGKDVELRCDPISGHTALYWYRQSLGQGLEFLIYFQGNSAPDKSGLPSDRFSAERTGGSVSTLTIQRTQQEDSAVYLCASSSEPFIYFGPGTRLLVL.

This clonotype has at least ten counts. The CDR3 is CSATDRGNQPQHF. CDR3 nucleotide sequence: TGCAGTGCAACGGACAGAGGCAATCAGCCCCAGCATTTT. The chain uses TRBV20-1 and TRBJ1-5, with D perhaps TRBD1 (6 bases). The length of the CDR3 is 13 residues. Trimming shortened V by 6 bases and J by 2 bases, and 11 bases separated the two germline ends. In germline, CDR1 is DFQATT, CDR2 SNEGSKA (reference sequence).

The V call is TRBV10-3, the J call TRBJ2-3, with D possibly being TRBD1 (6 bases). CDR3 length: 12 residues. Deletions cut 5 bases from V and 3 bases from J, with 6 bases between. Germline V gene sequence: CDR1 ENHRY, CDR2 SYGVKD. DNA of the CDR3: TGTGCCATCAGTACAGGGACAGATACGCAGTATTTT. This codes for CAISTGTDTQYF.

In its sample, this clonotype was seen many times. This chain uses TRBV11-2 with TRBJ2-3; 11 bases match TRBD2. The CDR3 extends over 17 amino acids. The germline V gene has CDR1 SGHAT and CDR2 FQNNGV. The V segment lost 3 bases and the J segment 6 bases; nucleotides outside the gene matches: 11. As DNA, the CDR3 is TGTGCCAGCAGCTTCTCTAGCGGGGGGTTCCAATCGGATACGCAGTATTTT. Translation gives CASSFSSGGFQSDTQYF.

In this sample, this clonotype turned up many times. The CDR3 nucleotides are TGTGCCAGCAGTCTAGGGGGGGGTCAGCCCCAGCATTTT. Translating it yields CASSLGGGQPQHF. The J gene is TRBJ1-5, the V gene TRBV27; possibly TRBD1 for D (6 bases). Germline loops: CDR1 MNHEY, CDR2 SMNVEV (reference sequence). CDR3 size: 13 residues. Trimming shortened V by 5 bases and J by 6 bases, and 11 bases separated the two germline ends.

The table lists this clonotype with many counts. The CDR3: CASSLAGTGDPNYGYTF. The CDR3 nucleotides are TGTGCCAGCAGCTTAGCCGGGACAGGGGACCCCAACTATGGCTACACCTTC. The chain employs TRBV7-2 and TRBJ1-2; 10 positions match TRBD1. This CDR3 has 17 residues. J lost 2 bases, V lost 0 bases, and 6 bases had no gene match. CDR1 and CDR2 from the germline V gene are SGHTA and FQGNSA.

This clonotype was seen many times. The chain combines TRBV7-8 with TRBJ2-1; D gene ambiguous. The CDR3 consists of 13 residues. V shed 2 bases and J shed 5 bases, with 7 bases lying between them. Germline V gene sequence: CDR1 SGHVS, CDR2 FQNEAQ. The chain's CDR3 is CASSLRLDNEQFF. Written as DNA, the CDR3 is TGTGCCAGCAGCTTACGGTTGGACAATGAGCAGTTCTTC.

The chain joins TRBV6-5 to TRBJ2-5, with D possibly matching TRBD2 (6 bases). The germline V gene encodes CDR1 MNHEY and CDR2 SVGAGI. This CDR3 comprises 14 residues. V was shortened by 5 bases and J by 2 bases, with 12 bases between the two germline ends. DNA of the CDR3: TGTGCCAGCAGTGGGCCCCGGGGGCAAGAGACCCAGTACTTC. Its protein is CASSGPRGQETQYF.

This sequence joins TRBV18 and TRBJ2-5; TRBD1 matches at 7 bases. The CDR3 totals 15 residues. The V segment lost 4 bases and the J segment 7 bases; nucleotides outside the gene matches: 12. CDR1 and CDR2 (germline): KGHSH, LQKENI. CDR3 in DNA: TGTGCCAGCTCACGGGACAGTCCAGCCAGAGGGACCCAGTACTTC. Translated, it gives CASSRDSPARGTQYF. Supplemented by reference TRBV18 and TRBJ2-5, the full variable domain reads NAGVMQNPRHLVRRRGQEARLRCSPMKGHSHVYWYRQLPEEGLKFMVYLQKENIIDESGMPKERFSAEFPKEGPSILRIQQVVRGDSAAYFCASSRDSPARGTQYFGPGTRLLVL.

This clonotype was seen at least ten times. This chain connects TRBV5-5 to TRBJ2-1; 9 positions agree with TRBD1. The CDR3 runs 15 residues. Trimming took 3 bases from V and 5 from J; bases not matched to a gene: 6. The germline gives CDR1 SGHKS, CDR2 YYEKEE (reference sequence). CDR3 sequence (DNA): TGTGCCAGCAGCTCCCGGGACAGGGACCACAATGAGCAGTTCTTC. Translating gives CASSSRDRDHNEQFF.

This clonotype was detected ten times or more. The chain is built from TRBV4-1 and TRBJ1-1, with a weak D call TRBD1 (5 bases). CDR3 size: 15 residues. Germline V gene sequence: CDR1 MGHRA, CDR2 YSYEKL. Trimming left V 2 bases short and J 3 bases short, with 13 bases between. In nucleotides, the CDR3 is TGCGCCAGCAGCCAAAGTGAGACAGCCTACACTGAAGCTTTCTTT. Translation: CASSQSETAYTEAFF.

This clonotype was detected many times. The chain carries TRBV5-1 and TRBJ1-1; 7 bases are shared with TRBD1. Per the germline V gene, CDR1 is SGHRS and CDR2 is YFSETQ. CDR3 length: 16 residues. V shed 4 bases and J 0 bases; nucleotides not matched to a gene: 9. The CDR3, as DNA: TGCGCCAGCAGCCCTGGACAGGTGATCATGAACACTGAAGCTTTCTTT. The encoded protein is CASSPGQVIMNTEAFF. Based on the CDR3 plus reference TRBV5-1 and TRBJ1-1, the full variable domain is KAGVTQTPRYLIKTRGQQVTLSCSPISGHRSVSWYQQTPGQGLQFLFEYFSETQRNKGNFPGRFSGRQFSNSRSEMNVSTLELGDSALYLCASSPGQVIMNTEAFFGQGTRLTVV.

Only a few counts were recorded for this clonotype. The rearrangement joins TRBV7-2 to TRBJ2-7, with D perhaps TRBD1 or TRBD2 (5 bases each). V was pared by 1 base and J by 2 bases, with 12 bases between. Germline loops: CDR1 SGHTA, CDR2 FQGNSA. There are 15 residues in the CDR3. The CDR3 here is CASSLVGTDPYEQYF. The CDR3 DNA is TGTGCCAGCAGCTTAGTCGGGACGGACCCCTACGAGCAGTACTTC.

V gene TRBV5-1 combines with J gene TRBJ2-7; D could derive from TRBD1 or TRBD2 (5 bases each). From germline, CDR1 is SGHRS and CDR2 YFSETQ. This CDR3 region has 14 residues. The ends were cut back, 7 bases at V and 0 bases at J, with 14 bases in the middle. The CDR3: CASAGTLSSYEQYF. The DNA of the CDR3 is TGCGCCAGCGCCGGGACGCTGAGCTCCTACGAGCAGTACTTC.

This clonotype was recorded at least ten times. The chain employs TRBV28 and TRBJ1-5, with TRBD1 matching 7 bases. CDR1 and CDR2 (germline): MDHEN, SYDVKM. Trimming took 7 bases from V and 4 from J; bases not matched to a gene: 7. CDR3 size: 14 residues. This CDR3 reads CASTEGTANQPQHF. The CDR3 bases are TGTGCCAGCACCGAAGGGACAGCAAATCAGCCCCAGCATTTT. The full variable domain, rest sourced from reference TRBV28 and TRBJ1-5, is DVKVTQSSRYLVKRTGEKVFLECVQDMDHENMFWYRQDPGLGLRLIYFSYDVKMKEKGDIPEGYSVSREKKERFSLILESASTNQTSMYLCASTEGTANQPQHFGDGTRLSIL.

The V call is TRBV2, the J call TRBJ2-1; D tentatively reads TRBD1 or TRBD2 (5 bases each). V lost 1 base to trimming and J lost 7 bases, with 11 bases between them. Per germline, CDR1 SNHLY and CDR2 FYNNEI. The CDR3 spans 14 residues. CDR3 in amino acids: CASSEGGYSNEQFF. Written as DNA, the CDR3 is TGTGCCAGCAGTGAAGGGGGGTATTCGAATGAGCAGTTCTTC.

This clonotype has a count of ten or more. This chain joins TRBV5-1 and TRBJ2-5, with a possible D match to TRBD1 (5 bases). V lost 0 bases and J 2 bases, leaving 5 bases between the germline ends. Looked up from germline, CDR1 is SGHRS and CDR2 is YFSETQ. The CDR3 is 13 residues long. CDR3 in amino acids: CASSLGQQETQYF. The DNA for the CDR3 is TGCGCCAGCAGCTTGGGACAGCAAGAGACCCAGTACTTC.

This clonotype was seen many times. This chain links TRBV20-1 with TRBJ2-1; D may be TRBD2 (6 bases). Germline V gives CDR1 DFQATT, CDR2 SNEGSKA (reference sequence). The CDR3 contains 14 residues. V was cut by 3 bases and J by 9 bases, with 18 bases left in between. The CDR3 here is CSASLGGPAGEQFF. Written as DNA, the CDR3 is TGCAGTGCTAGTTTGGGGGGTCCTGCCGGTGAGCAGTTCTTC.

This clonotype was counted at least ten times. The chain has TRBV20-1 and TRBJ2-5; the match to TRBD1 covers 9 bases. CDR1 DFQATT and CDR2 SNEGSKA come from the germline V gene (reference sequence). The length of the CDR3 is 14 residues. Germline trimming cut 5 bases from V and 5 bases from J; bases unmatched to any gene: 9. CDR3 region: CSASGQGSGETQYF. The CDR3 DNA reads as TGCAGTGCTTCGGGACAGGGATCGGGTGAGACCCAGTACTTC.

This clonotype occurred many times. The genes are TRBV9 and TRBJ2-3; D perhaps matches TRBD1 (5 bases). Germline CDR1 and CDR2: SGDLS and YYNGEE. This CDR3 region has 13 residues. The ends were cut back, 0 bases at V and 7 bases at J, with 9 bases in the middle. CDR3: CASSVGPGYTQYF. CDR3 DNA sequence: TGTGCCAGCAGCGTAGGTCCAGGGTATACGCAGTATTTT.

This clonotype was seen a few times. This chain's CDR3 is CSAVIPGGLQETQYF. Here the CDR3 DNA reads TGCAGTGCCGTCATACCGGGGGGCCTACAAGAGACCCAGTACTTC. The chain is built from TRBV20-1 and TRBJ2-5, with a possible D match to TRBD2 (7 bases). V was cut by 6 bases and J by 2 bases, with 19 bases left in between. From germline, CDR1 is DFQATT and CDR2 SNEGSKA (reference sequence). This CDR3 comprises 15 residues.

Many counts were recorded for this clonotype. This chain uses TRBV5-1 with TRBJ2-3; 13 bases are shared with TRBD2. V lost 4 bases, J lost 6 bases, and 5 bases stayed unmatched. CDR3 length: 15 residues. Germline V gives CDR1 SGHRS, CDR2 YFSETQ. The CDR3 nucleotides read TGCGCCAGCAGCAGAGGGACTAGCGGGGCCGATACGCAGTATTTT. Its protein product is CASSRGTSGADTQYF.

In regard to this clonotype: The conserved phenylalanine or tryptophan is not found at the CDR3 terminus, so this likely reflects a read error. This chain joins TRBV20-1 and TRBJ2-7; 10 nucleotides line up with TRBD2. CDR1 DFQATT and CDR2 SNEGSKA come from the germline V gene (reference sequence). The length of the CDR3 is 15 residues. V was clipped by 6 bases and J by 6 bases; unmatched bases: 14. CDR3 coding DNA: TGCAGTGCCGTACAGACTAGCGGGCGGGGCGGCGAGCAGTACTGC. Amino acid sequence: CSAVQTSGRGGEQYC.

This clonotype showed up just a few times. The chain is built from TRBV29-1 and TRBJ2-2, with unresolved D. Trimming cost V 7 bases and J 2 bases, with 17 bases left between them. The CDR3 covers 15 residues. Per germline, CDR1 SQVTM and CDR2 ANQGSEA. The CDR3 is CSAYQQYTNTGELFF. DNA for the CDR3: TGCAGCGCCTACCAACAGTACACCAACACCGGGGAGCTGTTTTTT.

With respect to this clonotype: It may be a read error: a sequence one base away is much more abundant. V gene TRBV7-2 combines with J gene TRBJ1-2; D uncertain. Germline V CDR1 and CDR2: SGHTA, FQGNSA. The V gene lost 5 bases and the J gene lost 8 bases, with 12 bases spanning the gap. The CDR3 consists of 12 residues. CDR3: CASSHFSGGYTF. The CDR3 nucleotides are TGTGCCAGCAGCCACTTCAGTGGCGGCTACACCTTC.

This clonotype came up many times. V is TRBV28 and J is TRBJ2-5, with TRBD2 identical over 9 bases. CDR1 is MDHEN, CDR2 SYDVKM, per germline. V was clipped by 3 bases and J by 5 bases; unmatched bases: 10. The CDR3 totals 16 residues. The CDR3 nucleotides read TGTGCCAGCAGTTTGTTATTAGCGGGGGTCGGGGAGACCCAGTACTTC. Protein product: CASSLLLAGVGETQYF.

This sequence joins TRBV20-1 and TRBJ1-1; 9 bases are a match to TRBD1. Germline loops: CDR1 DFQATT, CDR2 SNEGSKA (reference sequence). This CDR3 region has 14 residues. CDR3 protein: CSVPVRDRGTEAFF. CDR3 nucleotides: TGCAGCGTACCAGTAAGAGACAGGGGGACTGAAGCTTTCTTT.

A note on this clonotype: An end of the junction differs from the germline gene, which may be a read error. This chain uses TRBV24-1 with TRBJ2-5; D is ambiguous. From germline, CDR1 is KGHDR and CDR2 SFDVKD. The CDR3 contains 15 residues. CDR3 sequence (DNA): TGTGTCACCAGCAACCGCCGAGACTTACAAGAGACCCAGTACTTC. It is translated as CVTSNRRDLQETQYF.

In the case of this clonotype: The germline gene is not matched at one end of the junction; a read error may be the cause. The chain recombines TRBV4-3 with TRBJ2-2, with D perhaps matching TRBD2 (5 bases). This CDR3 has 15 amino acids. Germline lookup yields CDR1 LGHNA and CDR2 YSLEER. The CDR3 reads CASSQEVGVTGEPFF. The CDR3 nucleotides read TGCGCCAGCAGCCAAGAAGTTGGCGTCACCGGGGAGCCGTTTTTT.

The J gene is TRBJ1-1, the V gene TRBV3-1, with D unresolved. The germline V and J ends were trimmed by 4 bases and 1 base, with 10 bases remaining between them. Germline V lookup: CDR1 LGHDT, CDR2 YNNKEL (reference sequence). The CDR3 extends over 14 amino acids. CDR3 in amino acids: CASSPWAENTEAFF. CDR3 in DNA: TGTGCCAGCAGCCCCTGGGCCGAGAACACTGAAGCTTTCTTT.